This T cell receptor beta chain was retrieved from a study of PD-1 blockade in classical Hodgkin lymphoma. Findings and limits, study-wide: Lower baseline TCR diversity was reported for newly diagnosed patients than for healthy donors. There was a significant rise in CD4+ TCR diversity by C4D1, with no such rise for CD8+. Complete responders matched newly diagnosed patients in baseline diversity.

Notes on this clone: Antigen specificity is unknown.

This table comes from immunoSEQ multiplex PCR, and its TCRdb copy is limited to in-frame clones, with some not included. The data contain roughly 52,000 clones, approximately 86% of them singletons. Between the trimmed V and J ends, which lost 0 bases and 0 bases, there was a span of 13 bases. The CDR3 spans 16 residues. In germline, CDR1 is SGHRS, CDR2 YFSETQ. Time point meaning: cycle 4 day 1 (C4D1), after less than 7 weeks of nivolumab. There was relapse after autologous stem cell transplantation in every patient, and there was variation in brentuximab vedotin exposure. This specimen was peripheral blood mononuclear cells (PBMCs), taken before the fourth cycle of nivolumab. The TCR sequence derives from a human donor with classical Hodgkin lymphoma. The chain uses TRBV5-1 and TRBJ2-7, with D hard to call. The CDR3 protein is CASSLARSRSSYEQYF. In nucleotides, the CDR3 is TGCGCCAGCAGCTTGGCCCGGTCCAGGAGCTCCTACGAGCAGTACTTC.